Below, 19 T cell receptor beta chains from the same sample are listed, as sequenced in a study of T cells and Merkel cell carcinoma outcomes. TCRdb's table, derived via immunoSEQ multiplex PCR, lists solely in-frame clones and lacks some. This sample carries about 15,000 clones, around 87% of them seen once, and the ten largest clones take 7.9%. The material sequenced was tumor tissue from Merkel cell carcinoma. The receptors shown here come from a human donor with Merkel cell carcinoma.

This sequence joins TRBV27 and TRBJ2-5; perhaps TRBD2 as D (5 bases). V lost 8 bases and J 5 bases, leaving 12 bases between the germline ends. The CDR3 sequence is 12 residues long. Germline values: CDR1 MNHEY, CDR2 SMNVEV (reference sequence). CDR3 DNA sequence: TGTGCCAGCGGAACTAGTCGGGAGACCCAGTACTTC. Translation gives CASGTSRETQYF.

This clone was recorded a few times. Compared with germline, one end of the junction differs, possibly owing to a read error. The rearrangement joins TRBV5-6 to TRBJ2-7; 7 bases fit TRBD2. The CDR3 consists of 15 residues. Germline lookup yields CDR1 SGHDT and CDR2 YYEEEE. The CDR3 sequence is CASGLGGRGLYEQYF. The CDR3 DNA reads TGTGCCAGCGGCTTGGGGGGGAGAGGCCTCTACGAGCAGTACTTC. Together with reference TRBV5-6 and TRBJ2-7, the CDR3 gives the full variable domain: DAGVTQSPTHLIKTRGQQVTLRCSPKSGHDTVSWYQQALGQGPQFIFQYYEEEERQRGNFPDRFSGHQFPNYSSELNVNALLLGDSALYLCASGLGGRGLYEQYFGPGTRLTVT.

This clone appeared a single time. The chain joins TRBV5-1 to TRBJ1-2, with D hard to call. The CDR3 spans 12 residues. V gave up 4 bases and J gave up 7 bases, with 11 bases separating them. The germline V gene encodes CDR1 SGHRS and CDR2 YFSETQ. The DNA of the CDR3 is TGCGCCAGCAGCCTGAGGACGGGTGGCTACACCTTC. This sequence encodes CASSLRTGGYTF.

The CDR3 DNA follows: TGTGCCAGCAGCCGTCTCCGGGACTCTACCTACGAGCAGTACTTC. Its translation is CASSRLRDSTYEQYF. The chain has TRBV7-2 and TRBJ2-7; tentatively, D is TRBD2 (6 bases). Germline CDR1 is SGHTA and CDR2 is FQGNSA. This CDR3 comprises 15 residues. Trimming stripped 5 bases from V and 2 bases from J, with 16 bases between.

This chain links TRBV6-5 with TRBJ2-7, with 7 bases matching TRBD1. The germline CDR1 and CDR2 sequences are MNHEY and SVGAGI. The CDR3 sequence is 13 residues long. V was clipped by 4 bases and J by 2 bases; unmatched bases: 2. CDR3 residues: CASSLQGTYEQYF. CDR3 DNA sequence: TGTGCCAGCAGTTTACAGGGGACCTACGAGCAGTACTTC.

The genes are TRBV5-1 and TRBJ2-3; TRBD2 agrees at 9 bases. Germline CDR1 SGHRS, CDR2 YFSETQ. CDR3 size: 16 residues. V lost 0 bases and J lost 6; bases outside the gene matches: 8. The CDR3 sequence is CASSLGLAGSGDTQYF. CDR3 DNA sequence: TGCGCCAGCAGCTTGGGGCTAGCGGGGAGCGGGGATACGCAGTATTTT.

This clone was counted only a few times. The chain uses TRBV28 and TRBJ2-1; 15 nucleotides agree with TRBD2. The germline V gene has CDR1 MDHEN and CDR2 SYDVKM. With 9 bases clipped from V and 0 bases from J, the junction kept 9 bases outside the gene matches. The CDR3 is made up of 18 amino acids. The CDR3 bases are TGTGCCAGTATCGGACTAGCGGGAGGGACCCACTCCTACAATGAGCAGTTCTTC. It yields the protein CASIGLAGGTHSYNEQFF.

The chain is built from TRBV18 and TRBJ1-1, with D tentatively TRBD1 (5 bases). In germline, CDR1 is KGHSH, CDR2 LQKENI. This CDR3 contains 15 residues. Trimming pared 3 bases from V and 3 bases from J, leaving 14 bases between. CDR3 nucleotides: TGTGCCAGCTCACCTAGTATGGGGGGGTACACTGAAGCTTTCTTT. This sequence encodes CASSPSMGGYTEAFF.

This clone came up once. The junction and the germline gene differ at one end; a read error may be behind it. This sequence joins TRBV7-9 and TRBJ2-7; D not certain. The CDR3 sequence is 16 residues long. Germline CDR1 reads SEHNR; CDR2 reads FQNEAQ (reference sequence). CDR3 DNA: TGTGCCAACAGCTTAGGCTTCCTGAGTGTTACCTACGAGCAGTACTTC. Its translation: CANSLGFLSVTYEQYF.

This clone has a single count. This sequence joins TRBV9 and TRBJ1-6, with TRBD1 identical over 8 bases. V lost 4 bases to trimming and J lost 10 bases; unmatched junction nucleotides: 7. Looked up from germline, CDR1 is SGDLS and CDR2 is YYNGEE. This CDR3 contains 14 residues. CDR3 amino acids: CASSLTGVGSPLHF. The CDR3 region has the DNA TGTGCCAGCAGCCTGACAGGGGTCGGGTCACCCCTCCACTTT.

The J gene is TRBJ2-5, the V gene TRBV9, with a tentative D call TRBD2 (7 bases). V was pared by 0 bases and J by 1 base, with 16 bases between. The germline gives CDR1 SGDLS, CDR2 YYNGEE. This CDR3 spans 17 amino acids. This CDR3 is CASSVGRRRGAQETQYF. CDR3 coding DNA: TGTGCCAGCAGCGTAGGGCGGAGACGGGGGGCCCAAGAGACCCAGTACTTC.

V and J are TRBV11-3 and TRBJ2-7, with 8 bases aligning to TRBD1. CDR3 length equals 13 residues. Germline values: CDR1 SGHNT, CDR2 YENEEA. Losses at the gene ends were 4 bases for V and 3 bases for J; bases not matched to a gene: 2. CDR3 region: CASSSGTGYEQYF. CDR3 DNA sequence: TGTGCCAGCAGCTCGGGGACAGGCTACGAGCAGTACTTC.

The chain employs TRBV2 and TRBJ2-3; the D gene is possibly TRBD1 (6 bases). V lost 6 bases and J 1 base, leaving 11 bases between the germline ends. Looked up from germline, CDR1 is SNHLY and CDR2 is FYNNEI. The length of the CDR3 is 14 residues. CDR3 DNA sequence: TGTGCCAGCAGCCCGAGGACAGGCACAGATACGCAGTATTTT. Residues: CASSPRTGTDTQYF.

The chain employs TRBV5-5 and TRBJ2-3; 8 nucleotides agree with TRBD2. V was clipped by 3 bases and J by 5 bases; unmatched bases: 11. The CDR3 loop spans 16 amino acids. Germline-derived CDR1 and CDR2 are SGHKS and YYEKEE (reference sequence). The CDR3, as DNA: TGTGCCAGCAGCTCACCGCGGGGGGAGGTCATAGATACGCAGTATTTT. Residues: CASSSPRGEVIDTQYF.

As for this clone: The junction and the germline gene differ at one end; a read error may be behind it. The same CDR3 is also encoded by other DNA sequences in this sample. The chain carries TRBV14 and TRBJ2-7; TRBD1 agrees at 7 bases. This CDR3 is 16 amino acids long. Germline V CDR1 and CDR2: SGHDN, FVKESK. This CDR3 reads CASSPPGKGATLEQYF. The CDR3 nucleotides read TGTGCTAGCAGCCCCCCCGGGAAGGGGGCTACATTGGAGCAGTACTTC.

CDR3 region: CASSFGESTEAFF. As DNA, the CDR3 is TGCGCCAGCAGCTTCGGGGAGAGCACTGAAGCTTTCTTT. The V call is TRBV5-1, the J call TRBJ1-1, with unresolved D. Germline assignment: CDR1 SGHRS and CDR2 YFSETQ. Trimming stripped 2 bases from V and 4 bases from J, with 9 bases between. The CDR3 is made up of 13 amino acids.

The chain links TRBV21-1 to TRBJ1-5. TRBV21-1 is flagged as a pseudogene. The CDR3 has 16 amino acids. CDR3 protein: CASTRGGAFGNQPQHF. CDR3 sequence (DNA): TGTGCCAGCACCAGGGGGGGGGCTTTTGGCAATCAGCCCCAGCATTTT.

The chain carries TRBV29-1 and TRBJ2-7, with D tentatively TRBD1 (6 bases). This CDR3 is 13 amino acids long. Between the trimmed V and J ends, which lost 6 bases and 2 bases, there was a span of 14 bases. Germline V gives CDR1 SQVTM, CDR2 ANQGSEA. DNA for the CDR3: TGCAGCGTCACGCACAGGGAGACCTACGAGCAGTACTTC. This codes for CSVTHRETYEQYF.

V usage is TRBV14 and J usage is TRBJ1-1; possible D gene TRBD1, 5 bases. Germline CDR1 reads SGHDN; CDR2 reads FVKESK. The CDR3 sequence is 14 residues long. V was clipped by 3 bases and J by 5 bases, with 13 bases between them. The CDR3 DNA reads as TGTGCCAGCAGCCAGGGCAGCGGACAAACTGAAGCTTTCTTT. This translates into CASSQGSGQTEAFF.